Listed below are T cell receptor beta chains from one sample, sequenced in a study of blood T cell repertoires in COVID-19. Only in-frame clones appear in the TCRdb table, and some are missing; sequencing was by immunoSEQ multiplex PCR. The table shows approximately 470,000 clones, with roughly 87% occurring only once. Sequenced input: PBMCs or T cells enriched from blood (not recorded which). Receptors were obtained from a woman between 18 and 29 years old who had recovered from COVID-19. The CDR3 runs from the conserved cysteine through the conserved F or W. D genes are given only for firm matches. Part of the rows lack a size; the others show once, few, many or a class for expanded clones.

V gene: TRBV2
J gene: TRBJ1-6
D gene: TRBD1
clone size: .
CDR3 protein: CASSAAGTGQSPLHF
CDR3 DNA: TGTGCCAGCAGTGCAGCCGGGACAGGGCAATCACCCCTCCACTTT

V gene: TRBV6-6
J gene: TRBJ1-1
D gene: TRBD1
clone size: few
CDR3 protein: CASSRLMRDSLNTEAFF
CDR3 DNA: TGTGCCAGCAGTCGGTTGATGAGGGACAGTTTAAACACTGAAGCTTTCTTT

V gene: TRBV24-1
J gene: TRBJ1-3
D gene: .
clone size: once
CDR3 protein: CATSDFGRALGGNTIYF
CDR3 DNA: TGTGCCACCAGTGATTTCGGGAGGGCCCTAGGTGGAAACACCATATATTTT

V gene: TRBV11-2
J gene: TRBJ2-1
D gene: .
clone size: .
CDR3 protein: CASSLVTAINEQFF
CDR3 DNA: TGTGCCAGCAGCTTAGTTACAGCTATCAATGAGCAGTTCTTC

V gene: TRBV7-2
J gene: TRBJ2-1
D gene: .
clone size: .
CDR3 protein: CASSLRNEVGNEQFF
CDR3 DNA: TGTGCCAGCAGCTTACGGAACGAGGTAGGCAATGAGCAGTTCTTC

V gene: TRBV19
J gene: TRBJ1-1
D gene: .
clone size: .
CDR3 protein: CASSITRTEAFF
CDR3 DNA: TGTGCCAGTAGTATTACTAGGACTGAAGCTTTCTTT

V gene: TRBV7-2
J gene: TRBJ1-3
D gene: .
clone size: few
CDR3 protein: CASSSRRGGNTIYF
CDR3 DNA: TGTGCCAGCAGCTCCCGGCGGGGCGGAAACACCATATATTTT

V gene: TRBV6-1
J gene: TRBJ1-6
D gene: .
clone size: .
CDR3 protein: CASSESYLGLISYNSPLHF
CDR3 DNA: TGTGCCAGCAGTGAGTCCTATTTGGGGCTTATCTCCTATAATTCACCCCTCCACTTT

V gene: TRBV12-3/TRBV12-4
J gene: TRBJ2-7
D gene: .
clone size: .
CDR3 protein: CASSFRVSYEQYF
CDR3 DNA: TGTGCCAGCAGTTTCCGGGTCTCCTACGAGCAGTACTTC

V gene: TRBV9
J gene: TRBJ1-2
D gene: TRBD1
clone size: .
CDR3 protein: CASSGTGKNGYTF
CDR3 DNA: TGTGCCAGCAGCGGGACAGGGAAAAATGGCTACACCTTC

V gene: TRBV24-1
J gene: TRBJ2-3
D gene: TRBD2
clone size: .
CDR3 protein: CATSLGGGTDTQYF
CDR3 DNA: TGTGCCACCAGTCTCGGCGGGGGGACAGATACGCAGTATTTT

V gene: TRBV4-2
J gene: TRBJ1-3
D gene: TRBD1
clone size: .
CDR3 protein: CASSQVGTGAAGNTIYF
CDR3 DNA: TGTGCCAGCAGCCAAGTCGGGACAGGGGCCGCCGGAAACACCATATATTTT

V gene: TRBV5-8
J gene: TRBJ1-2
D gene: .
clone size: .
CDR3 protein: CASSQRTLTIPF
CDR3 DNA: TGTGCCAGCAGCCAGAGGACACTAACTATACCCTTC

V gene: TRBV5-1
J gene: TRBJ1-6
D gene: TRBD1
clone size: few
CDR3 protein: CASSLTTGWYSPLHF
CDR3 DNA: TGCGCCAGCAGCTTAACGACAGGGTGGTATTCACCCCTCCACTTT

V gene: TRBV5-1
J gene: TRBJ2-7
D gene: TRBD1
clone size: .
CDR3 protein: CASSLRTGDDEQYF
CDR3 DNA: TGCGCCAGCAGCTTGCGGACAGGGGATGATGAGCAGTACTTC

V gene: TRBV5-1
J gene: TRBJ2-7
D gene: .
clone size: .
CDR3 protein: CASSLIQGSLGEQYF
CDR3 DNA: TGCGCCAGCAGCTTGATCCAGGGGAGTTTAGGCGAGCAGTACTTC

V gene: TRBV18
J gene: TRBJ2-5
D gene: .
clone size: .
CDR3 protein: CASRGTDQETQYF
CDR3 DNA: TGTGCCAGCCGCGGGACAGACCAAGAGACCCAGTACTTC

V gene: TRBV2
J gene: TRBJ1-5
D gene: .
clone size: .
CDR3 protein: CASSEAPRGGLRQPQHF
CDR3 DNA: TGTGCCAGCAGTGAAGCCCCCCGAGGGGGATTAAGGCAGCCCCAGCATTTT

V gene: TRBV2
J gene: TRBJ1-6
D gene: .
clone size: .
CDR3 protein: CASSSGGGYNSPLHF
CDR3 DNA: TGTGCCAGCAGCTCCGGGGGGGGGTATAATTCACCCCTCCACTTT

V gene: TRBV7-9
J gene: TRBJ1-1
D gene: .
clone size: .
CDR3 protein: CASSLAAGVGTEAFF
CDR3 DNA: TGTGCCAGCAGCTTAGCTGCGGGGGTGGGCACTGAAGCTTTCTTT

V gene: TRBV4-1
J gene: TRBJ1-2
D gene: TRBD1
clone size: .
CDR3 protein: CASSQDSGGGLGYTF
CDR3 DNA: TGCGCCAGCAGCCAAGATAGTGGAGGGGGCCTAGGCTACACCTTC

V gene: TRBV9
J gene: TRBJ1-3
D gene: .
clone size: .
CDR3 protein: CASSVGEGVKGNTIYF
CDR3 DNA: TGTGCCAGCAGCGTAGGCGAGGGAGTGAAAGGAAACACCATATATTTT

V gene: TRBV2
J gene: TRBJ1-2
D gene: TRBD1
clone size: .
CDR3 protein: CASSPDRGQQDGYTF
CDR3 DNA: TGTGCCAGCAGTCCCGACAGGGGGCAACAGGATGGCTACACCTTC

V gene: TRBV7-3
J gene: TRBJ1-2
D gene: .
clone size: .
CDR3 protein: CASSSDYGYTF
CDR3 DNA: TGTGCCAGCAGCTCTGACTATGGCTACACCTTC

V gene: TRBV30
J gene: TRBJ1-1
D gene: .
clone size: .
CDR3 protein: CATGNTEAFF
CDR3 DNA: TGTGCCACGGGGAACACTGAAGCTTTCTTT

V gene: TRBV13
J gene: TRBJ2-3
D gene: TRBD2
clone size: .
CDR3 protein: CASSPETSPGRDTQYF
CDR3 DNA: TGTGCCAGCAGCCCCGAGACTAGCCCCGGCCGCGATACGCAGTATTTT

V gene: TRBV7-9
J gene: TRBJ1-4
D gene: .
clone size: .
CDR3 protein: CASTQTKSNEKLFF
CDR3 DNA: TGTGCCAGCACCCAGACAAAGAGTAATGAAAAACTGTTTTTT

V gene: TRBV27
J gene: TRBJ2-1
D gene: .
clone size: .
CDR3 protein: CASSLPGSDNEQFF
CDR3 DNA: TGTGCCAGCAGTTTGCCCGGCAGCGACAATGAGCAGTTCTTC

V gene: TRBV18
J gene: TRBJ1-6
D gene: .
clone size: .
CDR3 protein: CASSPEQADSPLHF
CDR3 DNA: TGTGCCAGCTCACCAGAACAGGCGGATTCACCCCTCCACTTT

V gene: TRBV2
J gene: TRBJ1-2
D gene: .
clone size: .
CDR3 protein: CASSEARPGGGDGYTF
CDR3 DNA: TGTGCCAGCAGTGAAGCGCGTCCGGGGGGCGGGGATGGCTACACCTTC

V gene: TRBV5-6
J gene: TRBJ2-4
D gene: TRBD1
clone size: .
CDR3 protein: CASSFYSGTANIQYF
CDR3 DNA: TGTGCCAGCAGCTTTTACTCCGGGACAGCCAACATTCAGTACTTC

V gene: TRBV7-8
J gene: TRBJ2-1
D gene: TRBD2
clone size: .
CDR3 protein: CASSLAGLVNNEQFF
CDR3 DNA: TGTGCCAGCAGCTTAGCGGGACTAGTCAATAATGAGCAGTTCTTC

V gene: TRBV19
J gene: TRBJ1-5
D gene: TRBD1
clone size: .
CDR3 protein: CASSVDRGGSQPQHF
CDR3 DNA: TGTGCCAGTAGTGTCGACAGGGGAGGAAGTCAGCCCCAGCATTTT

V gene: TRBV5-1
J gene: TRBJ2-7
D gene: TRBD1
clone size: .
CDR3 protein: CASSLTGDLSYEQYF
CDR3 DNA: TGCGCCAGCAGCTTGACAGGGGACCTCTCCTACGAGCAGTACTTC

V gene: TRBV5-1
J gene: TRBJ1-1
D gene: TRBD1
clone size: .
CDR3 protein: CASSFPEGGSNTEAFF
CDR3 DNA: TGCGCCAGCAGTTTTCCTGAAGGGGGCTCGAACACTGAAGCTTTCTTT

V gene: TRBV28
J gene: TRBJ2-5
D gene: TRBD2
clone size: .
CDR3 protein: CASRRRGGETQYF
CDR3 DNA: TGTGCCAGCAGGAGGCGCGGGGGGGAGACCCAGTACTTC

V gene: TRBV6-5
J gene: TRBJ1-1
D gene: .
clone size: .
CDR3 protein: CASSPTGSTEAFF
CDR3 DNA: TGTGCCAGCAGCCCCACAGGGAGCACTGAAGCTTTCTTT

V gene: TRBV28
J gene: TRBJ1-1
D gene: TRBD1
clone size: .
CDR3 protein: CASSSSLTGGTEAFF
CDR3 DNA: TGTGCCAGCAGTTCATCCTTGACAGGGGGGACTGAAGCTTTCTTT

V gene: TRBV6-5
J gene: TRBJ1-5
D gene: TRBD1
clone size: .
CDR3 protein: CASSHRGDQPQHF
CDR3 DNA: TGTGCCAGCAGTCACAGGGGTGATCAGCCCCAGCATTTT

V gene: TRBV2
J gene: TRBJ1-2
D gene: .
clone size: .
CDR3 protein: CASSEYRHGYTF
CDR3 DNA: TGTGCCAGCAGTGAATACAGGCATGGCTACACCTTC

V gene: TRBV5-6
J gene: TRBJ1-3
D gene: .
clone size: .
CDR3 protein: CASSLAGGNTIYF
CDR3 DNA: TGTGCCAGCAGCTTGGCAGGAGGAAACACCATATATTTT

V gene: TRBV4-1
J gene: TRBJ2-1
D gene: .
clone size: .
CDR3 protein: CASSQSVSVNEQFF
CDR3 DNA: TGCGCCAGCAGCCAGTCCGTCTCAGTCAATGAGCAGTTCTTC

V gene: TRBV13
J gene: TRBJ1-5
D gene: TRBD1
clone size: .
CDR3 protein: CASSYTGDGDQPQHF
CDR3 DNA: TGTGCCAGCAGCTATACAGGGGATGGGGACCAGCCCCAGCATTTT

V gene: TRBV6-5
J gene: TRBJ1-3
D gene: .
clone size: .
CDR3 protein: CASRPRNSGNTIYF
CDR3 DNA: TGTGCCAGCAGGCCCAGGAACTCTGGAAACACCATATATTTT

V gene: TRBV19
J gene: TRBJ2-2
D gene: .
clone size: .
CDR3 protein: CASSGANTGELFF
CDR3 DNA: TGTGCCAGTAGTGGGGCCAACACCGGGGAGCTGTTTTTT

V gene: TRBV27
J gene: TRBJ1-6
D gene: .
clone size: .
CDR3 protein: CASSLGSGSPLHF
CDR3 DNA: TGTGCCAGCAGTTTAGGGTCAGGTTCACCCCTCCACTTT

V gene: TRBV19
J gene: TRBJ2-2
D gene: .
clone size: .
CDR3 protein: CASSIIVTGELFF
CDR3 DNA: TGTGCCAGTAGTATCATAGTTACCGGGGAGCTGTTTTTT

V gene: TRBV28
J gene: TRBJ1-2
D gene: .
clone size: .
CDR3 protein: CASSLSARNYGYTF
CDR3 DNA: TGTGCCAGCAGTTTATCGGCCAGGAACTATGGCTACACCTTC

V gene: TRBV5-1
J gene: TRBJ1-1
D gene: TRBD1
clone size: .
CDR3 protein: CASRRPGGNPEAFF
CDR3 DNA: TGCGCCAGCAGACGCCCAGGGGGCAATCCTGAAGCTTTCTTT

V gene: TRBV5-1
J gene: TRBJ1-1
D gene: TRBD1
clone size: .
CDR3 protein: CASSGTGNQETEAFF
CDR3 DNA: TGCGCCAGCAGCGGGACAGGGAATCAGGAGACTGAAGCTTTCTTT